The T cell receptor (beta chain) under discussion was sequenced for a study of human T cells and chemical hapten exposure. Study summary: 2% DPC applied to an approximately 2 cm by approximately 2 cm arm area sensitized donors.

With V trimmed by 5 bases and J by 4 bases, 5 bases remained unmatched. The V gene's germline CDR1 is SGHTA and CDR2 FQGNSA. The CDR3 has 14 amino acids. Noted time point: patch test 2, 6 weeks after DPC sensitization. The treatment: therapeutic diphenylcyclopropenone sensitization with weekly scalp DPC. Via MiXCR, TCRdb re-called the RACE reads, giving one row per CDR3 protein. The sample yields 90,000 to 110,000 distinct CDR3 sequences, 9% to 9.5% seen once. This clonotype was detected only a few times. The receptor's source is a woman aged 40 to 50 with alopecia areata. Some clones in this sample may be carry-over from other donors' samples. The V and J genes are TRBV7-2 and TRBJ2-5, with 9 nucleotides matching TRBD1. Material: whole blood, obtained in connection with sensitization to the hapten diphenylcyclopropenone (DPC). The CDR3 is CASSAQTGGETQYF. The CDR3 DNA sequence: TGTGCCAGCAGCGCCCAGACAGGGGGAGAGACCCAGTACTTC.